This T cell receptor beta chain was profiled in a study of T cell responses to AZD1222 COVID-19 vaccine. The data were produced by immunoSEQ multiplex PCR, yet TCRdb's version contains in-frame clones alone and is incomplete. The table has some 200,000 clones, 93% seen once; the top ten hold around 4%. V lost 4 bases and J lost 0, with 13 bases in between. This CDR3 has 15 residues. Germline V CDR1 and CDR2: SQVTM, ANQGSEA. The sequenced sample was peripheral blood, obtained on day 0 of AZD1222 vaccination. The receptor comes from an adult in good health. The rearrangement links TRBV29-1 to TRBJ1-5, with D possibly being TRBD1 (5 bases). CDR3 sequence: CSVAWGGGSNQPQHF. CDR3 nucleotides: TGCAGCGTTGCTTGGGGGGGAGGTAGCAATCAGCCCCAGCATTTT.